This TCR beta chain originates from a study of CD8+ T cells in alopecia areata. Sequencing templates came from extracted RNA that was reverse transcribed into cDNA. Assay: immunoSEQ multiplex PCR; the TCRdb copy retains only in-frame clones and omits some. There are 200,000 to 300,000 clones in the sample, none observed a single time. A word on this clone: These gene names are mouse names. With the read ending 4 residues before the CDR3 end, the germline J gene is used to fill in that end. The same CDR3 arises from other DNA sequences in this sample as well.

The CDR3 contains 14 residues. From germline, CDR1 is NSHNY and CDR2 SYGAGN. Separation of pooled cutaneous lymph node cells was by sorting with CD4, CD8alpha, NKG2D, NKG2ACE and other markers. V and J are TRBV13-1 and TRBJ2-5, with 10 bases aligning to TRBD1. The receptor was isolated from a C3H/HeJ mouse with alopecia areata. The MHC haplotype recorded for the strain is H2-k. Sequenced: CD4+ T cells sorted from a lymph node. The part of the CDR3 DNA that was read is TGTGCCAGCAGTGTCGGGACAGGGGAAGAC. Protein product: CASSVGTGED. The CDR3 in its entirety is CASSVGTGEDTQYF.